This record concerns one T cell receptor (beta chain) sequence. As yet, its antigen is unknown. The germline V gene has CDR1 SGHRS and CDR2 YFSETQ. The CDR3 consists of 12 residues. The sample belongs to a study of CXCR3-negative and CXCR3-positive naive CD8 T cells. General study results and limits: For the naive subsets, surface CD5 was similar, and TCR strength was inferred from TRB CDR3 properties.

The authors made the TRB cDNA libraries by 5' RACE using UMI labels. TCRdb reanalyzed the 5' RACE reads, giving one entry per CDR3 protein sequence and no DNA. The table lists around 40,000 distinct CDR3 sequences, with roughly 15% in the top ten. Sequenced: memory CD8+ T cells from blood. The chain couples TRBV5-1 to TRBJ2-3. The receptor comes from a human donor in good health. Some clones in this sample may be carry-over from other donors' samples. The CDR3: CASSARADTQYF.